This paragraph reports one T cell receptor beta chain. Its antigen is not known. This sample stems from a study of a mutant IDH1 vaccine in newly diagnosed glioma. On the study more broadly: Vaccine dosing followed radiotherapy by 4-6 weeks, or accompanied temozolomide cycles. Sex distribution of treated patients was about 62% male and approximately 38% female; mean age was about 40 years.

Data came from immunoSEQ multiplex PCR; TCRdb stores just in-frame clones and leaves some out. The sample lists 55,000 to 65,000 clones, 75% to 90% occurring once. Specified time point: week 11, during vaccination. Each vaccine dose was 300 ug of mutant IDH1 20-mer peptide, with topical imiquimod. Broader study findings: Alterations occurring in top peripheral T cell clonotypes seemed unrelated to pseudoprogression.

The CDR3 consists of 15 residues. Germline lookup yields CDR1 MGHDK and CDR2 SYGVNS. V lost 5 bases and J lost 0, with 12 bases in between. The source is a middle-aged man with glioma. V and J are TRBV25-1 and TRBJ2-3; no definite D call. The specimen comprised PBMCs, sampled from a glioma patient whose treatment included an IDH1 peptide vaccine. The CDR3 protein is CASSRQLTSTDTQYF. The CDR3 nucleotides are TGTGCCAGCAGTCGGCAGCTCACTAGCACAGATACGCAGTATTTT. Full variable domain (outside the CDR3, taken from reference TRBV25-1 and TRBJ2-3): EADIYQTPRYLVIGTGKKITLECSQTMGHDKMYWYQQDPGMELHLIHYSYGVNSTEKGDLSSESTVSRIRTEHFPLTLESARPSHTSQYLCASSRQLTSTDTQYFGPGTRLTVL.